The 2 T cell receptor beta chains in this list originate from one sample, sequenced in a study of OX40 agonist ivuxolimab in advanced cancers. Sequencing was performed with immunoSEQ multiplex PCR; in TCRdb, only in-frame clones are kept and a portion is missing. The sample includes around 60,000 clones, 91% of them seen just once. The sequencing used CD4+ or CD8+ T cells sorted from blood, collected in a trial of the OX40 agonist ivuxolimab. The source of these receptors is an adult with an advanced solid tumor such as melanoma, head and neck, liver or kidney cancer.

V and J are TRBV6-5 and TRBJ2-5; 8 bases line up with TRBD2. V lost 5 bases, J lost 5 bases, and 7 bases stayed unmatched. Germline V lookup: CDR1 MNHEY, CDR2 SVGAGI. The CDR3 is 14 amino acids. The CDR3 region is CASSPRLASETQYF. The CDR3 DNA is TGTGCCAGCAGTCCCAGACTAGCGAGTGAGACCCAGTACTTC.

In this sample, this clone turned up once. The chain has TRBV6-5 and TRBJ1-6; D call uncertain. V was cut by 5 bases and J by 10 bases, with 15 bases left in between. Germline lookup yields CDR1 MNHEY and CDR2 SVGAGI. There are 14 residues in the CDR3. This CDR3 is CASSRAGSRSPLHF. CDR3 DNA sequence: TGTGCCAGCAGTCGTGCGGGAAGTCGATCACCCCTCCACTTT.